The rows below give T cell receptor beta chains drawn from one sample of a study of brain T cells in children with intractable seizures. Assay: immunoSEQ multiplex PCR; the TCRdb copy retains only in-frame clones and omits some. The table shows around 9,000 clones, with over 65% occurring only once. The sequencing here drew on resected brain tissue, taken at surgery. These TCRs come from a girl aged 2 to 9 with tuberous sclerosis and intractable seizures. Each CDR3 is given with its conserved first and last residue.

j_call,v_call,cdr3_aa
TRBJ2-1,TRBV5-1,CASSLVVNNEQFF
TRBJ1-6,TRBV29-1,CSVIDTVNSPLHF
TRBJ2-3,TRBV6-8,CASSYYRTGHADTQYF
TRBJ2-7,TRBV18,CASSPSGQGREQYF
TRBJ1-1,TRBV30,CAWNLGATGMNTEAFF
TRBJ1-1,TRBV9,CASSYDRNTEAFF
TRBJ2-3,TRBV7-2,CASSLKGTVTDTQYF
TRBJ2-5,TRBV30,CAWSSRLGETQYF
TRBJ1-5,TRBV15,CATSQGPAGLFNQPQHF
TRBJ1-2,TRBV12-3/TRBV12-4,CASSSLPGSYTF
TRBJ2-3,TRBV6-4,CASSDVGGTVTDTQYF
TRBJ2-2,TRBV29-1,CSVEGAVTGELFF
TRBJ1-2,TRBV7-9,CASIKKGDAGTGGYTF
TRBJ1-1,TRBV4-1,CASSPAPRENTEAFF
TRBJ2-1,TRBV6-5,CASLRDRGNNEQFF
TRBJ1-2,TRBV2,CASSEHNYGYTF